This T cell receptor (beta chain) was profiled in a study of blood T cell repertoires in COVID-19. Study in general: Donors in the United States, Italy and Spain gave samples during acute or convalescent COVID-19. The cDNA or gDNA used as material had been derived from T cells, B-cell-depleted T cells, or PBMCs.

This CDR3 is built from 15 residues. Germline V gene data show CDR1 as SNHLY and CDR2 as FYNNEI. Deletions cut 7 bases from V and 2 bases from J, with 15 bases between. Original processing notes: Reference gene primer amplification gave estimated nucleated cell counts. Sequencing used immunoSEQ multiplex PCR; TCRdb keeps in-frame clones, though not all of them. V and J calls and clone size follow that table, whereas D and trimming were derived from the DNA. The table includes approximately 51,000 clones, around 90% detected once. This TCR was recovered from an older man with active COVID-19. Sequences were obtained from peripheral blood. V gene TRBV2 combines with J gene TRBJ2-1; perhaps TRBD2 as D (5 bases). The CDR3 loop reads CASNLRADAYNEQFF. In nucleotides, the CDR3 is TGTGCCAGCAACCTGAGGGCAGACGCCTACAATGAGCAGTTCTTC.